These T cell receptor beta chains were read from a single sample in a study of identical twins. Each CDR3 protein is one row after TCRdb ran MiXCR on the 5' RACE reads. The sample carries 350,000 to 500,000 distinct CDR3 sequences, about a fifth recorded once. The source material was naive T cells sorted from blood. All receptors come from a man aged 45-65 years in good health. The CDR3 runs from the conserved cysteine through the conserved F or W. A D gene is named only where the DNA matches it firmly. Size values are once, few and many counts, or a class for expanded clones, and some rows have none.

>TRBJ2-7|TRBV5-1|many|NA
CASSFGWANSYEQYF
TGCGCCAGCAGCTTTGGGTGGGCCAACTCCTACGAGCAGTACTTC
>TRBJ2-7|TRBV5-1|many|NA
CASRLAGYEQYF
TGCGCCAGCAGACTAGCAGGCTACGAGCAGTACTTC
>TRBJ2-1|TRBV6-1|few|NA
CASRDPYNEQFF
TGTGCCAGCAGGGACCCTTACAATGAGCAGTTCTTC
>TRBJ2-1|TRBV5-1|NA|NA
CASSLAGIDEQFF
TGCGCCAGCAGCTTGGCAGGGATAGATGAGCAGTTCTTC
>TRBJ2-7|TRBV6-2/TRBV6-3|NA|TRBD1
CASSYQRTGGVEQYF
TGTGCCAGCAGTTACCAGCGGACAGGGGGTGTAGAGCAGTACTTC
>TRBJ2-1|TRBV7-8|many|TRBD2
CASSPWTSGGTYNEQFF
TGTGCCAGCAGCCCTTGGACTAGCGGGGGGACCTACAATGAGCAGTTCTTC
>TRBJ2-1|TRBV5-1|NA|TRBD2
CASSSGGTRSYNEQFF
TGCGCCAGCAGCTCGGGGGGGACACGCTCCTACAATGAGCAGTTCTTC
>TRBJ2-3|TRBV18|NA|NA
CASSLQNRADTQYF
TGTGCCAGCTCACTTCAGAACCGGGCAGATACGCAGTATTTT
>TRBJ2-3|TRBV6-5|few|NA
CASSYSPSTDTQYF
TGTGCCAGCAGTTACTCCCCCAGCACAGATACGCAGTATTTT
>TRBJ1-2|TRBV7-3|NA|NA
CASSLRDGNGYTF
TGTGCCAGCAGCCTCCGGGACGGGAATGGCTACACCTTC
>TRBJ1-5|TRBV11-1|NA|NA
CASSLMIRTDYSNQPQHF
TGTGCCAGCAGCTTAATGATTCGGACAGACTATAGCAATCAGCCCCAGCATTTT
>TRBJ1-2|TRBV4-3|NA|NA
CASSQGQANYGYTF
TGCGCCAGCAGCCAAGGGCAGGCTAACTATGGCTACACCTTC
>TRBJ2-3|TRBV20-1|NA|TRBD1
CSAGTGNTDTQYF
TGCAGTGCTGGGACAGGGAACACAGATACGCAGTATTTT
>TRBJ1-2|TRBV15|NA|NA
CATSTPGTDGYTF
TGTGCCACCAGCACTCCCGGGACGGATGGCTACACCTTC
>TRBJ2-1|TRBV12-3/TRBV12-4|NA|NA
CACGTLSHNEQFF
TGTGCCTGCGGGACCCTATCCCACAATGAGCAGTTCTTC
>TRBJ2-1|TRBV12-3/TRBV12-4|NA|TRBD2
CASRRSGTAYNEQFF
TGTGCCAGCAGACGAAGCGGGACCGCCTACAATGAGCAGTTCTTC
>TRBJ1-1|TRBV4-2|NA|TRBD1
CASSQETGRGGTEAFF
TGTGCCAGCAGCCAAGAGACAGGGAGAGGGGGCACTGAAGCTTTCTTT
>TRBJ2-3|TRBV7-8|NA|TRBD2
CASSFLALAGTDTQYF
TGTGCCAGCAGCTTTTTGGCACTAGCGGGAACTGATACGCAGTATTTT
>TRBJ2-7|TRBV15|NA|NA
CATSIWASYEQYF
TGTGCCACCAGCATCTGGGCCTCCTACGAGCAGTACTTC
>TRBJ2-7|TRBV7-2|many|NA
CASSSVWDGHYEQYF
TGTGCCAGCAGCAGCGTCTGGGACGGTCACTACGAGCAGTACTTC
>TRBJ2-7|TRBV12-3/TRBV12-4|few|NA
CASSLARGVLRYEQYF
TGTGCCAGCAGTTTAGCGCGAGGGGTCCTACGCTACGAGCAGTACTTC
>TRBJ1-1|TRBV7-9|many|NA
CASSPRGYRDTEAFF
TGTGCCAGCAGCCCCAGAGGCTATCGGGACACTGAAGCTTTCTTT
>TRBJ2-1|TRBV12-3/TRBV12-4|NA|NA
CASSFTIDEQFF
TGTGCCAGCAGTTTCACAATCGATGAGCAGTTCTTC
>TRBJ2-3|TRBV29-1|few|NA
CSVERGGDTQYF
TGCAGCGTTGAGCGGGGCGGGGATACGCAGTATTTT
>TRBJ2-7|TRBV6-5|few|TRBD2
CASSYSSLAGGGSYEQYF
TGTGCCAGCAGTTACTCGAGTCTAGCGGGAGGTGGATCCTACGAGCAGTACTTC
>TRBJ2-7|TRBV6-2/TRBV6-3|NA|NA
CASLKPGAGPTYEQYF
TGTGCCAGCCTTAAACCCGGGGCCGGGCCAACCTACGAGCAGTACTTC
>TRBJ2-1|TRBV11-2|NA|NA
CASRRGIRNEQFF
TGTGCCAGCAGAAGGGGAATAAGAAATGAGCAGTTCTTC
>TRBJ1-2|TRBV10-3|many|NA
CAIRTSGTDYGYTF
TGTGCCATCAGGACGTCCGGGACGGACTATGGCTACACCTTC
>TRBJ2-5|TRBV6-2/TRBV6-3|few|TRBD2
CASSRTSGEQETQYF
TGTGCCAGCAGTCGGACTAGCGGGGAACAAGAGACCCAGTACTTC
>TRBJ1-1|TRBV29-1|NA|TRBD1
CSVGTTGSGTEAFF
TGCAGCGTCGGGACGACAGGGTCGGGGACTGAAGCTTTCTTT
>TRBJ1-2|TRBV5-6|few|NA
CASSSAGVRGYTF
TGTGCCAGCAGCTCGGCCGGGGTGAGGGGCTACACCTTC
>TRBJ2-5|TRBV28|few|NA
CASSFFGAALSQYF
TGTGCCAGCAGTTTCTTTGGTGCCGCCTTGTCCCAGTACTTC
>TRBJ1-2|TRBV12-3/TRBV12-4|few|TRBD1
CASSLGQVYGYTF
TGTGCCAGCAGTTTGGGACAGGTCTATGGCTACACCTTC
>TRBJ2-7|TRBV9|many|NA
CASSVADYGREQYF
TGTGCCAGCAGCGTAGCGGACTACGGGCGCGAGCAGTACTTC
>TRBJ1-2|TRBV20-1|many|NA
CSASLPGGYTF
TGCAGTGCTAGTCTTCCCGGCGGCTACACCTTC
>TRBJ2-1|TRBV27|few|NA
CASRLRVGQNFHNEQFF
TGTGCCAGCAGGCTGAGAGTAGGACAGAACTTTCACAATGAGCAGTTCTTC
>TRBJ2-7|TRBV20-1|many|TRBD1
CSARPPTGVHEQYF
TGCAGTGCTAGGCCCCCAACAGGGGTCCACGAGCAGTACTTC
>TRBJ2-1|TRBV20-1|few|TRBD2
CSATTGGPEQFF
TGCAGTGCTACGACGGGGGGGCCGGAGCAGTTCTTC
>TRBJ2-7|TRBV7-2|few|NA
CASSTGSYSYEQYF
TGTGCCAGCAGCACCGGGTCCTACTCCTACGAGCAGTACTTC
>TRBJ2-5|TRBV5-4|NA|TRBD2
CASSSTQILAGVGETQYF
TGTGCCAGCAGCTCGACGCAAATTCTAGCGGGGGTTGGCGAGACCCAGTACTTC
>TRBJ2-1|TRBV7-2|NA|NA
CASSPPRGREFF
TGTGCCAGCAGCCCCCCCCGGGGCCGGGAGTTCTTC